The source of this T cell receptor beta chain is a study of identical twins (dated by TCRdb to about 2016). With respect to the entire study: TCR alpha and beta repertoires from monozygotic twins, unrelated adults of various ages and cord blood were deep-sequenced to test whether fetal clonotypes persist. To rule out contamination, replicate twin experiments were performed at different times with different library preparation protocols. Findings and caveats that apply to the study as a whole: Zero-insertion analyses could be partly confounded by invariant T cells such as MAIT and iNKT, although diverse VJ usage argued against such confounding for most clonotypes. The excess sharing between twins in beta out-of-frame sequences was weaker because fewer shared sequences reduced the signal-to-noise ratio. Abundant cord blood beta clonotypes carried fewer insertions; young adult naive repertoires showed a weaker similar trend, while memory repertoires showed none. In monozygotic twins, recombination models systematically underestimated out-of-frame TCR alpha sharing, but the models matched the sharing seen between unrelated individuals. Out-of-frame TCR alpha sequences shared between twins showed an excess of low generation-probability sequences compared with coincidental sharing between unrelated individuals. Because the same donors could not be followed over many years, the conclusions relied on cross-sectional statistical analysis.

The CDR1 and CDR2 encoded by the germline V gene are SGHRS and YFSETQ. V was cut back by 4 bases and J by 0 bases, leaving a gap of 11 bases between them. CDR3 length: 14 amino acids, cysteine to phenylalanine. Only CDR3 DNA remains: 42 bases, in frame from the first base. All donors were healthy Caucasians. The twin cohort comprised three pairs of female monozygotic twins, all aged roughly 18 to 29 years. The RNA used for TCR libraries was isolated from peripheral blood mononuclear cells. Comment on this clonotype: Its antigen target is currently unknown. Per-nucleotide qualities are absent, and no much larger clonotype sits a single base away.

Library creation used 5' RACE. Sequencing used an Illumina HiSeq 2000. Template switching introduced a universal primer binding site; the final cDNA contained a unique molecular identifier, enabling accurate counting of TCR cDNA molecules. Specific primers in the conserved constant-segment region were used to synthesize first-strand cDNA for the TCR alpha and beta chains. Each cDNA library was double barcoded, with a SMART-Mk sample barcode plus Illumina barcodes, to control for contamination. TruSeq adapter sequences, together with Illumina sample barcodes, were added in two successive PCR steps. The TCR alpha and beta cDNA libraries were sequenced on the Illumina HiSeq platform using custom primers. The paper's data handling went like this. Raw reads were processed with MiGEC to extract unique molecular identifiers, and MiXCR was used to determine CDR3 positions. For each individual, recombination models were inferred using an EM algorithm with the repgenHMM and IGoR tools. The analysis of shared clonotypes was done with the tcR package in R, with sharing normalized by the product of cloneset sizes. To study raw recombination without the effects of thymic and clonal selection, out-of-frame nonproductive sequences were analyzed. TCRdb handled the public reads itself, with Q25 trimming in fastp and clone calling in MiXCR, and kept productive beta chains. All rows with the same CDR3 protein become a single entry with the most common DNA and genes. These V and J calls derive from TCRdb rather than the authors' analysis. The sample data list 700,000 or so distinct CDR3 sequences, and about 9.4% of these were observed just once. The ten largest clones take up 0.75% to 1% of the sample.

This sample also belongs to another study, concerning yellow fever vaccine responses in identical twins. The other study reports the following: The authors reported that the T cell response to vaccination in identical twins appeared partly convergent and partly personalized. Focusing on identical twins, the study followed the T cell clones that responded to the vaccine, and did so with precision.

Source material: PBMCs. The chain links TRBV5-1 with TRBJ2-7; the D segment cannot be called with confidence. This sequence originates from a woman younger than 35 in good health. The CDR3 region reads CASSGAGPSYEQYF. The DNA is as follows: TGCGCCAGCAGCGGAGCTGGGCCCTCCTACGAGCAGTACTTC.